This T cell receptor (beta chain) originates from a study of beta chain features in type 1 diabetes. Notes on the study in general: Type 1 diabetes patients had TCRB CDR3s that were shorter (moderately but significantly so) in all four CD4+ subsets.

Reverse transcribing all isolated RNA meant expressed TCRB transcripts were sequenced. Method: immunoSEQ multiplex PCR; TCRdb's copy keeps in-frame clones and lacks some. The data contain more than 550,000 clones, more than 12% of them seen just once; the ten biggest clones take up around 0.04%. With regard to this clone: What it binds is unknown.

The CDR3 has 16 amino acids. Germline trimming cut 1 base from V and 1 base from J; bases unmatched to any gene: 4. The V gene's germline CDR1 is MGHDK and CDR2 SYGVNS. This rearrangement joins TRBV25-1 to TRBJ2-3; 8 bases fit TRBD1. This sequence was found in a young man with type 1 diabetes. Material for sequencing was naive CD4+ T cells from blood. The CDR3: CASSEWPGGRTDTQYF. CDR3 DNA sequence: TGTGCCAGCAGTGAATGGCCAGGGGGCCGCACAGATACGCAGTATTTT.